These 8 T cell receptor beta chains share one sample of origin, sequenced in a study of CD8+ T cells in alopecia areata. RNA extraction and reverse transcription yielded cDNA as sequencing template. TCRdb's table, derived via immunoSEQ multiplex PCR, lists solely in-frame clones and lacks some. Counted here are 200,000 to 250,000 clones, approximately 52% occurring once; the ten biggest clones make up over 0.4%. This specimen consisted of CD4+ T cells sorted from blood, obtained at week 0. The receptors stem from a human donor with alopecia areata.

The CDR3 DNA follows: TGTGCCAGCAGTCGAGGGTTCCAAGAGACCCAGTACTTC. Residues: CASSRGFQETQYF. This chain joins TRBV6-1 and TRBJ2-5; D may be TRBD2 (5 bases). This CDR3 has 13 residues. The V end was cut by 5 bases, the J end by 1 base, with 8 bases between. Germline-derived CDR1 and CDR2 are MNHNS and SASEGT.

CDR3 nucleotide sequence: TGTGCCAGCACCAAAGGGCCGGTCTCCTACGAGCAGTACTTC. Protein sequence: CASTKGPVSYEQYF. The rearrangement uses TRBV9 and TRBJ2-7; D is ambiguous. Germline loops: CDR1 SGDLS, CDR2 YYNGEE. The CDR3 is 14 amino acids. V lost 6 bases and J lost 0, with 13 bases in between.

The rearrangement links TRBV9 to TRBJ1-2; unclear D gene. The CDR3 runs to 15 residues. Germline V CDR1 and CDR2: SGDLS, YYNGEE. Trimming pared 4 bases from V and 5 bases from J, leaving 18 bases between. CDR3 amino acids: CASSPAPDLRYGYTF. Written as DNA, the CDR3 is TGTGCCAGCAGCCCCGCTCCGGACCTTAGGTATGGCTACACCTTC.

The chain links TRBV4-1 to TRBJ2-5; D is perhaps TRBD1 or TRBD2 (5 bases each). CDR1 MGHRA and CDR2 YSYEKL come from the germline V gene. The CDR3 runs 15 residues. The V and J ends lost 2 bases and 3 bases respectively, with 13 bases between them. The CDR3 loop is CASSQTLGPKETQYF. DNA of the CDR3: TGCGCCAGCAGCCAAACATTGGGACCCAAAGAGACCCAGTACTTC.

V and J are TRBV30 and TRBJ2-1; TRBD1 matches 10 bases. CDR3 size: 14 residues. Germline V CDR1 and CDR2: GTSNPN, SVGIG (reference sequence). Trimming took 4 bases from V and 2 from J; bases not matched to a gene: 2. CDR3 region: CAWMGQGPYNEQFF. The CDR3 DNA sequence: TGTGCCTGGATGGGACAGGGGCCCTACAATGAGCAGTTCTTC. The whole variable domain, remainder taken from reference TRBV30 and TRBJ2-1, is SQTIHQWPATLVQPVGSPLSLECTVEGTSNPNLYWYRQAAGRGLQLLFYSVGIGQISSEVPQNLSASRPQDRQFILSSKKLLLSDSGFYLCAWMGQGPYNEQFFGPGTRLTVL.

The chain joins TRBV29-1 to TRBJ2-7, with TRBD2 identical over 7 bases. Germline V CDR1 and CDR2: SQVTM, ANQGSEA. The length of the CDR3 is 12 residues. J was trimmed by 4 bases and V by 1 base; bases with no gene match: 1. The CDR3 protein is CSVEGGGYEQYF. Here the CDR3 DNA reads TGCAGCGTTGAAGGGGGGGGATACGAGCAGTACTTC.

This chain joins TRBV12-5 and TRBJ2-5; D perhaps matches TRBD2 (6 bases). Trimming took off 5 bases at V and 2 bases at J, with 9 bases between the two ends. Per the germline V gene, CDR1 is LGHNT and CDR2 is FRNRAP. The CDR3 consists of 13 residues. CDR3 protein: CASGLGLQETQYF. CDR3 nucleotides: TGTGCTAGTGGTCTGGGACTTCAAGAGACCCAGTACTTC.

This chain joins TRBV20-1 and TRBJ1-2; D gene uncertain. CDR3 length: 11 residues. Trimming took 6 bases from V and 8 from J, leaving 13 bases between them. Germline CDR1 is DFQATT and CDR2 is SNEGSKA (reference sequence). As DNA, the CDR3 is TGCAGTGCCCCCCGGAGTCTCGGCTACACCTTC. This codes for CSAPRSLGYTF.